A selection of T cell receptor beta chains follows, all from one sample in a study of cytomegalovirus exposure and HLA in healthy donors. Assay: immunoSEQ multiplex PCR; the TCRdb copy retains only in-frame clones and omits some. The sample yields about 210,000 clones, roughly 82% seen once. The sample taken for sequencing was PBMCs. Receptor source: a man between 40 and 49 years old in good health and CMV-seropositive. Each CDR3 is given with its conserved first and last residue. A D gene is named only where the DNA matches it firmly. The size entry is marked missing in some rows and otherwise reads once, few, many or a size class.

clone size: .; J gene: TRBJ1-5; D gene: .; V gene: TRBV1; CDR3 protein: CTSSQSKSRAQPQHF; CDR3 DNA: TGCACCAGCAGCCAGTCGAAAAGCAGGGCTCAGCCCCAGCATTTT
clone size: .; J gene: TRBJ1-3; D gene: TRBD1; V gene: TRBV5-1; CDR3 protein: CASSPGTGLGGNTIYF; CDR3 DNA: TGCGCCAGCAGCCCCGGGACAGGCCTTGGGGGAAACACCATATATTTT
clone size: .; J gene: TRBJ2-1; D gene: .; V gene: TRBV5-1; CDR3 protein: CASSLAAGPSNYNEQFF; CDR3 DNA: TGCGCCAGCAGCTTGGCCGCGGGACCGTCTAATTACAATGAGCAGTTCTTC
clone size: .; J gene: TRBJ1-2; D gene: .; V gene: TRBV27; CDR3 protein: CASSFQTGAGYTF; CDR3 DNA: TGTGCCAGCAGTTTCCAGACAGGAGCAGGCTACACCTTC
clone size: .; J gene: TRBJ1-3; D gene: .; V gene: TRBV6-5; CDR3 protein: CASRSDRAGNTIYF; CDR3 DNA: TGTGCCAGCAGAAGCGACAGAGCTGGAAACACCATATATTTT
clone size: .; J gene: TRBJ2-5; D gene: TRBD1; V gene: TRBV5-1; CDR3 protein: CASSFLGTEETQYF; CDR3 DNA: TGCGCCAGCAGCTTTTTGGGGACAGAGGAGACCCAGTACTTC
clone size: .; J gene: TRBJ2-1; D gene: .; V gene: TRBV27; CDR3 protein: CASSLSGMVAGEQFF; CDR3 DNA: TGTGCCAGCAGTTTGTCCGGGATGGTGGCTGGTGAACAGTTCTTC
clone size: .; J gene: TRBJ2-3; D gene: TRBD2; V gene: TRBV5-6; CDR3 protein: CASIFSTSGPTDTQYF; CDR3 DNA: TGTGCCAGCATTTTCTCGACTAGCGGCCCCACAGATACGCAGTATTTT
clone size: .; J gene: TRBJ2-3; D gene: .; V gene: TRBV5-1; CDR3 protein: CASSLELAPQDTQYF; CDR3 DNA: TGCGCCAGCAGCTTGGAATTAGCGCCCCAAGATACGCAGTATTTT
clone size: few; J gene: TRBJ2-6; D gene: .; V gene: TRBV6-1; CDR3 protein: CASSEGGSGANVLTF; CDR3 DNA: TGTGCCAGCAGTGAAGGAGGGTCCGGGGCCAACGTCCTGACTTTC
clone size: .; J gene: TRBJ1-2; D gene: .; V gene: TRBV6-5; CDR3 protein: CASSYLSRQGGGYTF; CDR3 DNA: TGTGCCAGCAGTTACTTATCTCGCCAGGGAGGAGGCTACACCTTC
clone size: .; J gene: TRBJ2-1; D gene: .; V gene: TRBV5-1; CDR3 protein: CASSFHGQGEQFF; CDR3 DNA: TGCGCCAGCAGCTTTCATGGACAAGGGGAGCAGTTCTTC
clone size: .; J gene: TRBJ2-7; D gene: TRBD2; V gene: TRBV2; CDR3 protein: CASSLLAGDSYEQYF; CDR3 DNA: TGTGCCAGCAGCCTCCTAGCGGGGGATTCCTACGAGCAGTACTTC
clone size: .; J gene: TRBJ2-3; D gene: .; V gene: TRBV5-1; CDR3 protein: CASTPRVEADTQYF; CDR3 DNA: TGCGCCAGCACCCCTCGGGTGGAGGCCGATACGCAGTATTTT
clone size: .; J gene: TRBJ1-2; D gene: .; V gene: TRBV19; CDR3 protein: CASIGGYGYTF; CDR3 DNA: TGTGCCAGTATCGGGGGGTATGGCTACACCTTC
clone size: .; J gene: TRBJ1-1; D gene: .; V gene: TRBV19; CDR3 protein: CASSMSAAEAFF; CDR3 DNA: TGTGCCAGTAGTATGAGTGCCGCTGAAGCTTTCTTT
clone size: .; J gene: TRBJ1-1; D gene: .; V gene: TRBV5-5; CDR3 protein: CASNWGPNTEAFF; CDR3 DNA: TGTGCCAGCAATTGGGGGCCGAACACTGAAGCTTTCTTT
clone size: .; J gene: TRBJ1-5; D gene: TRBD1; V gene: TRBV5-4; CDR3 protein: CASSPDRGLGQPQHF; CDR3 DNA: TGTGCCAGCAGTCCGGACAGGGGGCTGGGTCAGCCCCAGCATTTT
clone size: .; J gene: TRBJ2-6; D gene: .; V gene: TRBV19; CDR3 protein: CASSIGQGVAGANVLTF; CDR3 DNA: TGTGCCAGTAGTATAGGTCAGGGCGTAGCTGGGGCCAACGTCCTGACTTTC
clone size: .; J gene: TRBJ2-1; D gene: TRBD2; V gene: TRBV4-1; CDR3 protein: CASSQNAGLAGGNYNEQFF; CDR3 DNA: TGCGCCAGCAGCCAGAATGCGGGACTAGCGGGAGGGAACTACAATGAGCAGTTCTTC
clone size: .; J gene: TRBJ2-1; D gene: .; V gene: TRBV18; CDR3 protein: CASSPPSRHSYNEQFF; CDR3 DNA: TGTGCCAGCTCACCACCGTCCAGGCACTCCTACAATGAGCAGTTCTTC
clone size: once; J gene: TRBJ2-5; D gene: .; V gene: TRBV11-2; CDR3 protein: CASSWGETQYF; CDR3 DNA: TGTGCCAGCAGTTGGGGCGAGACCCAGTACTTC
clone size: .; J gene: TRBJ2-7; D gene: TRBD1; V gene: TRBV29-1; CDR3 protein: CSVEIGRGFPYEQYF; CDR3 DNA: TGCAGCGTTGAAATCGGCAGGGGGTTTCCCTACGAGCAGTACTTC
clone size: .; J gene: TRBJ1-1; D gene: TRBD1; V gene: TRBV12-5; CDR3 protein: CASGLGTGLRTEAFF; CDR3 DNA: TGTGCTAGTGGTTTGGGGACAGGGCTGAGGACTGAAGCTTTCTTT
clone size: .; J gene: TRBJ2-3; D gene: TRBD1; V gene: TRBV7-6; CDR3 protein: CASSRWTGGTDTQYF; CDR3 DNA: TGTGCCAGCAGCCGCTGGACAGGGGGCACAGATACGCAGTATTTT
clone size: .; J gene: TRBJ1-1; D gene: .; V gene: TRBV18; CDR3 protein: CASSPEATGNTEAFF; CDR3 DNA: TGTGCCAGCTCACCAGAAGCGACAGGGAACACTGAAGCTTTCTTT
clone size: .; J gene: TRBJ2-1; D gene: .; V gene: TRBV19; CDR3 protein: CASSELAYSYNEQFF; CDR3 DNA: TGTGCCAGTAGCGAACTAGCTTACTCCTACAATGAGCAGTTCTTC
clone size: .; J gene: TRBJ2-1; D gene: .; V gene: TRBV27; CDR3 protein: CASSFDRRNEQFF; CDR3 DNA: TGTGCCAGCAGTTTTGACAGACGGAATGAGCAGTTCTTC
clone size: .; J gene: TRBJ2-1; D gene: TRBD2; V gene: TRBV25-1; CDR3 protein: CASSGAIRAGVKDNEQFF; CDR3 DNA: TGTGCCAGCAGTGGAGCGATTAGGGCGGGAGTAAAGGACAATGAGCAGTTCTTC
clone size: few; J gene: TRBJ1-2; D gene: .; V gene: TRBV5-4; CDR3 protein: CASSFGQTYGYTF; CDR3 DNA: TGTGCCAGCAGCTTTGGACAGACCTATGGCTACACCTTC
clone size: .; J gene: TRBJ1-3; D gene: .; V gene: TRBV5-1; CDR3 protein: CASSLGASGNTIYF; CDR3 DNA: TGCGCCAGCAGCTTGGGGGCGTCTGGAAACACCATATATTTT
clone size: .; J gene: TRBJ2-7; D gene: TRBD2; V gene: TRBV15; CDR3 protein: CATSRGEGAGLSYEQYF; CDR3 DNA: TGTGCCACCAGCAGAGGGGAGGGAGCGGGCCTCTCCTACGAGCAGTACTTC
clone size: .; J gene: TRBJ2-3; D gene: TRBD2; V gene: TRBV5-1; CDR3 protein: CASSFAGALTDTQYF; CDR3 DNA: TGCGCCAGCAGCTTCGCGGGAGCGCTCACAGATACGCAGTATTTT
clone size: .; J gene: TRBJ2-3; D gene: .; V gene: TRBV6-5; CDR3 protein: CASSIQGVTDTQYF; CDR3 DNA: TGTGCCAGCAGCATACAGGGAGTCACAGATACGCAGTATTTT
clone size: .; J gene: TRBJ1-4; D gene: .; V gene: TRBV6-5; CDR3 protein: CASSLGSNEKLFF; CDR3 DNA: TGTGCCAGCAGTTTGGGCAGTAATGAAAAACTGTTTTTT
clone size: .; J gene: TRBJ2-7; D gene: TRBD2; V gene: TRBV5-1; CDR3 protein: CASSLGGAGGSSYEQYF; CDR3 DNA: TGCGCCAGCAGCTTGGGGGGAGCGGGAGGGAGCTCCTACGAGCAGTACTTC
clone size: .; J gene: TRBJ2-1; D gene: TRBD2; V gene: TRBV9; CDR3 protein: CASSVAPGLAGNEQFF; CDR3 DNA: TGTGCCAGCAGCGTAGCCCCGGGACTAGCGGGAAATGAGCAGTTCTTC
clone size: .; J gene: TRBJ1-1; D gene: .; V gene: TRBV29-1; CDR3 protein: CSAQDVGRGAGQAFF; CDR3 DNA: TGCAGCGCCCAAGACGTTGGCAGGGGAGCCGGGCAAGCTTTCTTT
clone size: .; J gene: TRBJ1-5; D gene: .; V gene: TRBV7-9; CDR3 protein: CASSPPGGNQPQHF; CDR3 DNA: TGTGCCAGCAGCCCGCCAGGGGGCAATCAGCCCCAGCATTTT
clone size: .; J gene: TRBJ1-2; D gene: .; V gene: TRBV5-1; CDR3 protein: CASRYRDTIYGYTF; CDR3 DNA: TGCGCCAGCAGATACCGGGACACAATCTATGGCTACACCTTC